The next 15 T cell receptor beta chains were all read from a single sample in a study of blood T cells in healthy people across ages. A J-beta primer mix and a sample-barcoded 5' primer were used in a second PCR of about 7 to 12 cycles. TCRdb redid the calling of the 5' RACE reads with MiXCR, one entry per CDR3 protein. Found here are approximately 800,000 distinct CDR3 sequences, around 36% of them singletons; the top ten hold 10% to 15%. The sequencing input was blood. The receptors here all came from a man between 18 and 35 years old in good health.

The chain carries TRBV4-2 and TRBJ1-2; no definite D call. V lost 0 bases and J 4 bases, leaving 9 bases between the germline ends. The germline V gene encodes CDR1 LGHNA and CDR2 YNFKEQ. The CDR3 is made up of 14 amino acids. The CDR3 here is CASSQDQLSYGYTF. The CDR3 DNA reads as TGTGCCAGCAGCCAAGATCAATTGTCCTATGGCTACACCTTC.

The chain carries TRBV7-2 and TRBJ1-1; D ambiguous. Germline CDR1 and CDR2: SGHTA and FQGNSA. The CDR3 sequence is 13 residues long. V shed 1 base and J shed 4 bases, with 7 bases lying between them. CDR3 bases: TGTGCCAGCAGCTTAGAGCCTGGCACTGAAGCTTTCTTT. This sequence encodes CASSLEPGTEAFF.

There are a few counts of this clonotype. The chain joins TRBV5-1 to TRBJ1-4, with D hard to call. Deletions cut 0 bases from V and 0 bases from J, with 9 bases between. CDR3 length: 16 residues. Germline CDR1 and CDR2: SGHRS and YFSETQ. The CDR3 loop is CASSLVGRPTNEKLFF. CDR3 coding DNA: TGCGCCAGCAGCTTGGTCGGACGGCCAACTAATGAAAAACTGTTTTTT.

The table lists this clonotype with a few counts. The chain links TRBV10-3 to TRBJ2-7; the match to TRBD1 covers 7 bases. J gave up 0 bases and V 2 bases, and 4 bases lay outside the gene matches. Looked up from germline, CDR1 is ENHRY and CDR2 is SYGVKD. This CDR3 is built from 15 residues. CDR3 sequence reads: CAISEGDRSSYEQYF. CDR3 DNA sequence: TGTGCCATCAGTGAGGGGGACAGAAGCTCCTACGAGCAGTACTTC.

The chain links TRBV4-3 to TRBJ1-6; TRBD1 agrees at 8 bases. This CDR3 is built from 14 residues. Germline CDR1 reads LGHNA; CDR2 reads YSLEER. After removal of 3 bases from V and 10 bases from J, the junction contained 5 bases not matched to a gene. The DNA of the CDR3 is TGCGCCAGCAGCCATCAGACAGGGGTATCACCCCTCCACTTT. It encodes CASSHQTGVSPLHF.

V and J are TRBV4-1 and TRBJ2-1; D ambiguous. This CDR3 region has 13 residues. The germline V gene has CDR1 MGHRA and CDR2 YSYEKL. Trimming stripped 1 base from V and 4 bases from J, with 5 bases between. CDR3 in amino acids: CASSQVSYNEQFF. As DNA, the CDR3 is TGCGCCAGCAGCCAAGTCAGTTACAATGAGCAGTTCTTC.

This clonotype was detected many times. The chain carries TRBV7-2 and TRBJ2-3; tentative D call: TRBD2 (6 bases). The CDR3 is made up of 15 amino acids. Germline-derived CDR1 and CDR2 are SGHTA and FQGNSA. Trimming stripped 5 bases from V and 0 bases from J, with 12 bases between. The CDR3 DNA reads TGTGCCAGCAGCCCGACGACTAGTAGCACAGATACGCAGTATTTT. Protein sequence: CASSPTTSSTDTQYF.

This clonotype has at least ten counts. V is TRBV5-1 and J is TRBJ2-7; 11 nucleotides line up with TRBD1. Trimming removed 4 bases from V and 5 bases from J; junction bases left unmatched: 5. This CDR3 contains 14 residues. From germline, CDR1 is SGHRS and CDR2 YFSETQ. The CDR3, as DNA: TGCGCCAGCAGCGCGGACAGGGGGCGAAACGAGCAGTACTTC. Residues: CASSADRGRNEQYF.

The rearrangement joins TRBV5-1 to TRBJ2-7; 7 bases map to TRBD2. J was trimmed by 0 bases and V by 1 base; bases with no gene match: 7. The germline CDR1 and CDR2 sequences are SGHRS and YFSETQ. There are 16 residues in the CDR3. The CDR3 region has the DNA TGCGCCAGCAGCTTGCGTGCGGGGGTTTCCTCCTACGAGCAGTACTTC. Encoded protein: CASSLRAGVSSYEQYF.

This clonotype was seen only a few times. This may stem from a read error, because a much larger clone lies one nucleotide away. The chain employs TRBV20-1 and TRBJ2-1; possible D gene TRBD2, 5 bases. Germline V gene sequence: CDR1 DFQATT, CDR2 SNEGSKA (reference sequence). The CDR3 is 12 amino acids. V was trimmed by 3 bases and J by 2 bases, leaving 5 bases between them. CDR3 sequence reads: CSASGAYNEQFF. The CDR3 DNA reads TGCAGTGCTAGCGGGGCCTACAATGAGCAGTTCTTC.

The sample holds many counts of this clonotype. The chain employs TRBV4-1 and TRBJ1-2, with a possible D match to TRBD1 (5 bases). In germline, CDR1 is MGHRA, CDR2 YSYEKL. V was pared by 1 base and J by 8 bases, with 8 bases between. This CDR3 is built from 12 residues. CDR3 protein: CASSQAYRGYTF. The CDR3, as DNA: TGCGCCAGCAGCCAAGCGTACAGGGGCTACACCTTC.

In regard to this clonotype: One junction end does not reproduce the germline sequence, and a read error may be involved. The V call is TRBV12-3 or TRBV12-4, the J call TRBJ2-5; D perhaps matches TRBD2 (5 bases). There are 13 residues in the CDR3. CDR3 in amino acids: CASSWKREEAQYF. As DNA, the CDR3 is TGTGCCAGCAGTTGGAAGAGGGAAGAGGCCCAGTACTTC.

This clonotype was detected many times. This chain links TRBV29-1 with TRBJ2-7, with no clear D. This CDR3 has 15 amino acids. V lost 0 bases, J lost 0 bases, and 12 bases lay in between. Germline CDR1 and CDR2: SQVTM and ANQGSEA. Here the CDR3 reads CSVEDRAGSSYEQYF. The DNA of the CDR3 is TGCAGCGTTGAAGATAGGGCAGGAAGCTCCTACGAGCAGTACTTC.

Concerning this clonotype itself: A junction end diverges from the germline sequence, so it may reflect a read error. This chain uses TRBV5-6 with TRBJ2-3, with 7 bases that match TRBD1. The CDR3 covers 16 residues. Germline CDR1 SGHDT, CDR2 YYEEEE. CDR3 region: CAGSPDPTGKTDTQYF. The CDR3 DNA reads TGTGCCGGCAGCCCGGACCCGACAGGGAAAACAGATACGCAGTATTTT.

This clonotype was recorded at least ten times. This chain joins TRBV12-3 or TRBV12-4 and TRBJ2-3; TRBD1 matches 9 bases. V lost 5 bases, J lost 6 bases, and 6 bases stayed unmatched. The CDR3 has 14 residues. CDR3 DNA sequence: TGTGCCAGCAGTCCCGGGACAGGGTTTGATACGCAGTATTTT. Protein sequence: CASSPGTGFDTQYF.